The source of this TCR beta chain is a study of regulatory dendritic cells for organ transplantation. Study information: Dendritic cell cultures received LPS on day 6.

A word on this clone: Its specificity is unknown.

Method: immunoSEQ multiplex PCR; TCRdb's copy keeps in-frame clones and lacks some. The table includes 9,500 to 15,000 clones, around 62% detected once. The CDR3 length is 14 residues. V dropped 3 bases and J dropped 0 bases, with 7 bases sitting between them. Germline loops: CDR1 MNHEY, CDR2 SMNVEV (reference sequence). Findings and limits, study-wide: Among resting subsets, memory CD8+ cells contained the most alloreactive clonotypes. Memory T cells were less diverse than naive, with memory CD8+ most oligoclonal.

Sorted T cells were CFSE-labeled and cultured roughly five days with allogeneic regulatory or mature dendritic cells at 1:10. Memory T cells were CD45RO+, naive were CD45RA+, sorted by FACS. The J gene is TRBJ2-3, the V gene TRBV27; D unclear. This TCR was recovered from a human donor in good health. The sequenced material came from naive CD8+ T cells from blood cultured with dendritic cells. Subset: CD45RA+ naive T cells. Here the CDR3 DNA reads TGTGCCAGCAGTTTCGGAGCTAGCACAGATACGCAGTATTTT. Translated, it gives CASSFGASTDTQYF.